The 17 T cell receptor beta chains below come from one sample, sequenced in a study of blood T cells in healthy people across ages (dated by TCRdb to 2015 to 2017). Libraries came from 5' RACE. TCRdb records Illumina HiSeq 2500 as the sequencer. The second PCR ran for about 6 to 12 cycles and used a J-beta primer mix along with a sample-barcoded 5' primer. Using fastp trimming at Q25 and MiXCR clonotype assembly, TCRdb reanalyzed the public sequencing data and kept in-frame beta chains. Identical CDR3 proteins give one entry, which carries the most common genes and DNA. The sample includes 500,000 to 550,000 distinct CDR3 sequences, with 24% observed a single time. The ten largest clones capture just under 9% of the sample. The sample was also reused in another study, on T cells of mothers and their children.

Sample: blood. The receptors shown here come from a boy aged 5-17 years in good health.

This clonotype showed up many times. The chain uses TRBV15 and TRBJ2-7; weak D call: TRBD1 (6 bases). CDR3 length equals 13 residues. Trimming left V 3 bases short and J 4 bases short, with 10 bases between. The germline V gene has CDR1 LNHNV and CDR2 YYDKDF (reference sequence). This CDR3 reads CATSSGRGYEQYF. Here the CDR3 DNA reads TGTGCCACCAGCAGCGGCAGGGGTTACGAGCAGTACTTC.

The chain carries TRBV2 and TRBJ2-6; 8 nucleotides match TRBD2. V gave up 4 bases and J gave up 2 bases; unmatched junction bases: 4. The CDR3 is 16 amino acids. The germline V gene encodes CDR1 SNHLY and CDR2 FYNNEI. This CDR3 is CASSARGGPGANVLTF. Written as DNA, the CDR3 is TGTGCCAGCAGTGCACGCGGGGGGCCTGGGGCCAACGTCCTGACTTTC. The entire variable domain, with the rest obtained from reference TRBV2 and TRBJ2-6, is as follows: EPEVTQTPSHQVTQMGQEVILRCVPISNHLYFYWYRQILGQKVEFLVSFYNNEISEKSEIFDDQFSVERPDGSNFTLKIRSTKLEDSAMYFCASSARGGPGANVLTFGAGSRLTVL.

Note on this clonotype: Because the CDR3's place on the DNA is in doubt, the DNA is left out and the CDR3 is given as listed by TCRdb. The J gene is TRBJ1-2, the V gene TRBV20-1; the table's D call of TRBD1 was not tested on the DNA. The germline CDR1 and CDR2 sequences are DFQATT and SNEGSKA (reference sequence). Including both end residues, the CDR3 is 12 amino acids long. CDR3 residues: CSRWTDSYGCTF.

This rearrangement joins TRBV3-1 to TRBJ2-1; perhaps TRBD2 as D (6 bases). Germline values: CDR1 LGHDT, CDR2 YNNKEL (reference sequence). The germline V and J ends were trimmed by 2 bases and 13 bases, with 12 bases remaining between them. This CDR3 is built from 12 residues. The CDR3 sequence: CASSQNAGSQFF. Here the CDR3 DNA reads TGTGCCAGCAGCCAAAACGCGGGAAGTCAGTTCTTC.

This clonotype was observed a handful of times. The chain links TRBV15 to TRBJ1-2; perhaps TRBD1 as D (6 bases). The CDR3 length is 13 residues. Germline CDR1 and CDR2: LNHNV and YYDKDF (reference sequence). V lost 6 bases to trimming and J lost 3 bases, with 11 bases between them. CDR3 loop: CATRERGDYGYTF. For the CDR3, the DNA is TGTGCCACCAGGGAGAGGGGGGACTATGGCTACACCTTC.

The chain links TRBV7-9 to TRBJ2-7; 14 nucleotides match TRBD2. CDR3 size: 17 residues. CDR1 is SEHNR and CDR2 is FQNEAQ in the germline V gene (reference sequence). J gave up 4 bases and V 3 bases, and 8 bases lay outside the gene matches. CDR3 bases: TGTGCCAGCAGCTTCTCCCGGACTAGCGGGAGGAGGTACGAGCAGTACTTC. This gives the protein CASSFSRTSGRRYEQYF.

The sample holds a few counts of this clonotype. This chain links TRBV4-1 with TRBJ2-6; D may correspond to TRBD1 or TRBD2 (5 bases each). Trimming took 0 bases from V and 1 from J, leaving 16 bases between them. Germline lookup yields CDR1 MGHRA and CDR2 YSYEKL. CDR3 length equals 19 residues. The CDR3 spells CASSQELGTYLSGANVLTF. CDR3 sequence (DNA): TGCGCCAGCAGCCAAGAATTAGGGACCTACCTTTCTGGGGCCAACGTCCTGACTTTC.

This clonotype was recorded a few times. The chain's CDR3 is CASSSRTGWNTEAFF. The CDR3 coding sequence is TGTGCCAGTAGCTCACGGACCGGGTGGAACACTGAAGCTTTCTTT. The V call is TRBV6-2 or TRBV6-3, the J call TRBJ1-1; D gene ambiguous. CDR3 length: 15 amino acids. The ends were cut back, 9 bases at V and 1 base at J, with 18 bases in the middle. Per germline, CDR1 MNHEY and CDR2 SVGEGT.

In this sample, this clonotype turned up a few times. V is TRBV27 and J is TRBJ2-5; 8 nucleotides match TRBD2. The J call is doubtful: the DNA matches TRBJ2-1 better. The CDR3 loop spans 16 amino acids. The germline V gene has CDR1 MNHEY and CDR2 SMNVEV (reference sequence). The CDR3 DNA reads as TGTGCCAGCAGTCCCCAAATGATAGCGGGAAATCGTGAGCAGTTCTTC. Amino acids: CASSPQMIAGNREQFF.

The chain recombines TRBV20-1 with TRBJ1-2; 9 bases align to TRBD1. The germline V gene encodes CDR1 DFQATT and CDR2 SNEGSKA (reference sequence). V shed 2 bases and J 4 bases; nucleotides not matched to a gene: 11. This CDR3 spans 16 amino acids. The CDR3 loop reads CSARPATGGLGYGYTF. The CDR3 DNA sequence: TGCAGTGCTAGACCCGCGACAGGGGGTCTCGGCTATGGCTACACCTTC.

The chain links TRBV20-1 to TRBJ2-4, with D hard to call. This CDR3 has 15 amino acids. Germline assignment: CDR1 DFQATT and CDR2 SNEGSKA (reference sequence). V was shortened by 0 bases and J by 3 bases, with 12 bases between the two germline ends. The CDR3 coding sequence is TGCAGTGCTAGAGATGATTGGGAAGACAAAAACATTCAGTACTTC. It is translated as CSARDDWEDKNIQYF.

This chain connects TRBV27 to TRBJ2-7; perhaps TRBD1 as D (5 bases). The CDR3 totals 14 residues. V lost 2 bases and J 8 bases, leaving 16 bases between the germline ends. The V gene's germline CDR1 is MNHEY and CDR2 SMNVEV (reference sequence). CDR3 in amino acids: CASSLGAVIGQQYF. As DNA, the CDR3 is TGTGCCAGCAGTTTAGGGGCAGTGATAGGACAGCAGTACTTC.

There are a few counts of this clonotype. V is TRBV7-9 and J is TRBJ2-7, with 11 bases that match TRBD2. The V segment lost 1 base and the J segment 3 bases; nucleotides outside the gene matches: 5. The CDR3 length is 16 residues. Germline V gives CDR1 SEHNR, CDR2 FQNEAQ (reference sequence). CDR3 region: CASSLGVGTSGYEQYF. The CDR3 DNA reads TGTGCCAGCAGCTTAGGAGTCGGGACTAGCGGCTACGAGCAGTACTTC.

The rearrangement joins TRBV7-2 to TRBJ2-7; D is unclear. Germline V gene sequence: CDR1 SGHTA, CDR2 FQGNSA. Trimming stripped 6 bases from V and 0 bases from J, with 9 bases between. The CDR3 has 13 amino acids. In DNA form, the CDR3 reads TGTGCCAGCAGTCAATTGAGCTCCTACGAGCAGTACTTC. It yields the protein CASSQLSSYEQYF.

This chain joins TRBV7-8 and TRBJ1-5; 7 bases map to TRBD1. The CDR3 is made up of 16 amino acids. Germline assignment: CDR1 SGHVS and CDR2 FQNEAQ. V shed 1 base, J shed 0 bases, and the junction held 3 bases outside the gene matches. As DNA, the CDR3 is TGTGCCAGCAGCTTAGAGGCAGGGGGTAGCAATCAGCCCCAGCATTTT. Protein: CASSLEAGGSNQPQHF. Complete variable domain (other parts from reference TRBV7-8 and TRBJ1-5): GAGVSQSPRYKVAKRGQDVALRCDPISGHVSLFWYQQALGQGPEFLTYFQNEAQLDKSGLPSDRFFAERPEGSVSTLKIQRTQQEDSAVYLCASSLEAGGSNQPQHFGDGTRLSIL.

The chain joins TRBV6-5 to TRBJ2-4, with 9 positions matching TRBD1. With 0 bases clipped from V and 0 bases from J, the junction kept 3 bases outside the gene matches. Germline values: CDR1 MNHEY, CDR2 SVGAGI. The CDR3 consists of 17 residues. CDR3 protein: CASSYSGTGLAKNIQYF. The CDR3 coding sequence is TGTGCCAGCAGTTACTCCGGGACAGGGCTAGCCAAAAACATTCAGTACTTC.

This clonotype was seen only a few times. CDR3 in amino acids: CASSRDRAYNEQFF. The CDR3 DNA reads TGTGCCAGCAGCCGGGACAGGGCCTACAATGAGCAGTTCTTC. The V call is TRBV7-8, the J call TRBJ2-1, with 9 bases aligning to TRBD1. In germline, CDR1 is SGHVS, CDR2 FQNEAQ. The length of the CDR3 is 14 residues. With V trimmed by 5 bases and J by 2 bases, 1 base remained unmatched. Based on the CDR3 plus reference TRBV7-8 and TRBJ2-1, the full variable domain is GAGVSQSPRYKVAKRGQDVALRCDPISGHVSLFWYQQALGQGPEFLTYFQNEAQLDKSGLPSDRFFAERPEGSVSTLKIQRTQQEDSAVYLCASSRDRAYNEQFFGPGTRLTVL.